Sequencing of this T cell receptor (beta chain) was carried out in a study of T cells in Graves' hyperthyroidism and ophthalmopathy. Study-level information: Peripheral blood samples were taken at initial diagnosis, prior to any treatment.

Template material for amplifying TCR beta CDR3 regions consisted of RNA transcripts. TCR CDR3 underwent first-round RT-PCR with the HTBI primer set. TCRdb used MiXCR to reprocess the multiplex PCR reads, holding one entry per CDR3 protein. The sample has 300,000 to 350,000 distinct CDR3 sequences; approximately 15% are singletons. Germline V lookup: CDR1 MDHEN, CDR2 SYDVKM. The CDR3 covers 13 residues. Trimming removed 2 bases from V and 3 bases from J, with 8 bases in between. Patients counted as stable if ophthalmopathy did not develop within 18 months. In patients aged 18 to 65, hyperthyroidism was newly diagnosed, with duration under 2 months. Investigators excluded patients with uncontrolled infection, other autoimmune disease, pregnancy or lactation.

The source material was blood. The V and J genes are TRBV28 and TRBJ2-7; D gene uncertain. The TCR originated in a woman between 25 and 40 years old with Graves' hyperthyroidism. CDR3 nucleotide sequence: TGTGCCAGCAGTTTAGATAGAGTCTACGAGCAGTACTTC. Amino acids: CASSLDRVYEQYF.